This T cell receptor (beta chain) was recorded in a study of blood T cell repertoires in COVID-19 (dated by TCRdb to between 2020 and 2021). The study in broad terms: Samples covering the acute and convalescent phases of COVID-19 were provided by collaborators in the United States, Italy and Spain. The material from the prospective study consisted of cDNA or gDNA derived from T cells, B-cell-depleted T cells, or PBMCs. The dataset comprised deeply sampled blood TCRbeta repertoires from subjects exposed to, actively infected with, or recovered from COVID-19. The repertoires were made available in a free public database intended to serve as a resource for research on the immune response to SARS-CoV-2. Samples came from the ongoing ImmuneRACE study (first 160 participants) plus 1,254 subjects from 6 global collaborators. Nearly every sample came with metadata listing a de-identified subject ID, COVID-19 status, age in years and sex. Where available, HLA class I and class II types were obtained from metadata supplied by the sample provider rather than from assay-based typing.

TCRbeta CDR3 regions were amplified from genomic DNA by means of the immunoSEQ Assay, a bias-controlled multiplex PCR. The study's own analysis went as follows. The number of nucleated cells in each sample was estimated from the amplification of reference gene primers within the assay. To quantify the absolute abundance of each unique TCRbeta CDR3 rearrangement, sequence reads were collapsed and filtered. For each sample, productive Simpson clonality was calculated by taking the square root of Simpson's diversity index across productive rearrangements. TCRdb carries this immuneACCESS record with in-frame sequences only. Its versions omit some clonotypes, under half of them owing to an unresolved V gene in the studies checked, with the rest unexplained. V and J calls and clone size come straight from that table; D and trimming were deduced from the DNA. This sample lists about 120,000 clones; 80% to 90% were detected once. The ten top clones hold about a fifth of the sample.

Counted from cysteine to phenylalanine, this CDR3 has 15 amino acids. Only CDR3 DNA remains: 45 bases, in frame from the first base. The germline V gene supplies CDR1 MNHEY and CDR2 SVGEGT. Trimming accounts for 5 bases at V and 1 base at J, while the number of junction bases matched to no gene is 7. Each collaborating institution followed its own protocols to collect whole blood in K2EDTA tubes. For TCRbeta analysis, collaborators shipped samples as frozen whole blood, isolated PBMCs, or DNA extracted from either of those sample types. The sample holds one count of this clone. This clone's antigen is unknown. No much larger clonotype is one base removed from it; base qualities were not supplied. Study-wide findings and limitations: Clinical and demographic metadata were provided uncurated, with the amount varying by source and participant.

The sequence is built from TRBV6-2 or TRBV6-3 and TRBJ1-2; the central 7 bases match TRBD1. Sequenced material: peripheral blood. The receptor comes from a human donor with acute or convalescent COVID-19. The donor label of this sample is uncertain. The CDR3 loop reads CASSRGQTYNYGYTF. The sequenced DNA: TGTGCCAGCAGTCGGGGACAGACCTATAACTATGGCTACACCTTC.